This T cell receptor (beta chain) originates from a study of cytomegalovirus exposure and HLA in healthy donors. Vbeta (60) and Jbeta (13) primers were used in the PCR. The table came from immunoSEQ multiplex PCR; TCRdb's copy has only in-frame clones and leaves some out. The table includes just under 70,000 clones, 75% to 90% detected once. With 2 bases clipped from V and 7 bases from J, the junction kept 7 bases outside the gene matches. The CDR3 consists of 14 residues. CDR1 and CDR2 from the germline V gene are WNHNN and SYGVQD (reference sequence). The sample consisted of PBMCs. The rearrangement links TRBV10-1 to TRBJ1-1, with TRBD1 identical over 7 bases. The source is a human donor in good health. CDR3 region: CASSEGRGTGEAFF. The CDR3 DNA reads TGCGCCAGCAGTGAGGGCAGGGGGACCGGTGAAGCTTTCTTT.